This TCR beta chain derives from a study of T cell responses to AZD1222 COVID-19 vaccine. Whole-study results and caveats: Baseline seropositivity characterized only 5 to 7 AZD1222 recipients. Spike was spanned by vaccine-associated CD4 TCRs, with dominance at 160-218 and 743-854.

Repertoires were generated with immunoSEQ multiplex PCR, while TCRdb's copy carries only in-frame clones and drops some. Of fewer than 100,000 clones in the sample, roughly 88% were seen once. This CDR3 is 12 amino acids long. This clone was recorded once. Antigen specificity is unknown. The TCR originated in an adult in good health. The rearrangement links TRBV21-1 to TRBJ2-7; the table calls TRBD1, which could not be checked here. TRBV21-1 is shown as a pseudogene. The source material was peripheral blood, sampled on day 0 of AZD1222 vaccination. DNA of the CDR3: TGTGCCAGCGAAGACAGAGTATACGAGCAGTACTTC. This codes for CASEDRVYEQYF.